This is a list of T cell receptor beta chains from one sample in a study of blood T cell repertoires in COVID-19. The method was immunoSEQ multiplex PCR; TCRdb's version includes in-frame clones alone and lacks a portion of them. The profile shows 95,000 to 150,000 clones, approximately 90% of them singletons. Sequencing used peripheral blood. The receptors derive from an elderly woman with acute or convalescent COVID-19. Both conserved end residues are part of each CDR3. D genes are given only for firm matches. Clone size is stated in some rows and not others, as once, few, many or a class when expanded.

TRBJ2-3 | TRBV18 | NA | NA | CASSQNLGPDTQYF | TGTGCCAGCTCACAAAACCTAGGCCCAGATACGCAGTATTTT
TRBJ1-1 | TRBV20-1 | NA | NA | CSASETAEAFF | TGCAGTGCTAGCGAGACAGCAGAAGCTTTCTTT
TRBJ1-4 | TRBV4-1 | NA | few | CASSQGLIQDEKLFF | TGCGCCAGCAGCCAAGGTCTAATCCAGGATGAAAAACTGTTTTTT
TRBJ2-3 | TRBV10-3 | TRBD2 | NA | CAISDQGLAATDTQYF | TGTGCCATCAGTGATCAGGGACTAGCGGCCACAGATACGCAGTATTTT
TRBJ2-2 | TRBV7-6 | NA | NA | CASSTQANTGELFF | TGTGCCAGCAGCACCCAGGCCAACACCGGGGAGCTGTTTTTT
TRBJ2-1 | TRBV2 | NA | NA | CASSRGFSGSGGNEQFF | TGTGCCAGCAGCCGGGGGTTTTCCGGGAGTGGAGGCAATGAGCAGTTCTTC
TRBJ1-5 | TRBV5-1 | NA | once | CASKQGEGSNQPQHF | TGCGCCAGCAAACAGGGTGAGGGTAGCAATCAGCCCCAGCATTTT
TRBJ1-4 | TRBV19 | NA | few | CASSIARGINEKLFF | TGTGCCAGTAGTATCGCAAGGGGGATAAATGAAAAACTGTTTTTT
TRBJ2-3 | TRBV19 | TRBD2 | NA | CASSTDRLAGLDTQYF | TGTGCCAGTAGTACCGATCGACTAGCGGGGTTGGATACGCAGTATTTT
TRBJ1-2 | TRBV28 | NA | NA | CASSYDRNYGYTF | TGTGCCAGCAGTTATGACAGAAACTATGGCTACACCTTC
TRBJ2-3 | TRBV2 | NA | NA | CASSGLGPGTDTQYF | TGTGCCAGCAGCGGACTCGGCCCCGGCACAGATACGCAGTATTTT
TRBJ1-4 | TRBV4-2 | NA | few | CASSQDRTGAANEKLFF | TGTGCCAGCAGCCAAGATCGAACGGGAGCGGCCAATGAAAAACTGTTTTTT
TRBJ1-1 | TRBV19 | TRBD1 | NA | CASKETGMDTEAFF | TGTGCCAGTAAAGAGACAGGGATGGACACTGAAGCTTTCTTT
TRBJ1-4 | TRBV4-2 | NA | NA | CASSPILAGATNEKLFF | TGTGCCAGCAGCCCCATACTGGCAGGGGCGACTAATGAAAAACTGTTTTTT
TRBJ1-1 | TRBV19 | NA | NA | CASSPTHGMNTEAFF | TGTGCCAGTAGTCCCACCCACGGGATGAACACTGAAGCTTTCTTT
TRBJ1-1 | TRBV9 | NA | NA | CASSVVGAGIGTEAFF | TGTGCCAGCAGCGTAGTGGGGGCAGGGATCGGCACTGAAGCTTTCTTT
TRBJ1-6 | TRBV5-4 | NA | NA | CASSLDRMTYNSPLHF | TGTGCCAGCAGCTTGGACAGGATGACCTATAATTCACCCCTCCACTTT
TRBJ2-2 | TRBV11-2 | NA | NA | CASSNGQPGNTGELFF | TGTGCCAGCAGCAACGGACAGCCAGGGAACACCGGGGAGCTGTTTTTT
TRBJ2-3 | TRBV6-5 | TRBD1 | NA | CASSLYGTGGGDTQYF | TGTGCCAGCAGTTTATACGGGACAGGTGGGGGGGATACGCAGTATTTT
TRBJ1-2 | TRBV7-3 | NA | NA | CASSLTREPSRDISGYTF | TGTGCCAGCAGCTTAACACGCGAACCCTCGAGGGACATCTCTGGCTACACCTTC